The sequence of this T cell receptor beta chain was determined in a study of liver allograft versus peripheral blood T cells. Study context: The authors compared T cell receptor repertoires in transplanted livers with those in the peripheral blood of recipients.

TCRdb reprocessed the reads with MiXCR, giving one entry per CDR3 protein. In the table there are under 4,500 distinct CDR3 sequences, more than 15% of which are singletons. This clonotype has only a few counts. The antigen is not known. Overall study findings and caveats: Repertoires of T cell receptors that resided inside liver allografts reportedly differed from those in peripheral blood.

The CDR3 is 15 amino acids. V dropped 3 bases and J dropped 0 bases, with 13 bases sitting between them. The TCR was taken from a human patient who had a liver transplant. The graft donor may have given rise to some T cells. The J gene is TRBJ2-7, the V gene TRBV5-3; no clear D gene. TRBV5-3 is an ORF for which the function is uncertain. The CDR3 spells CARSWRGLHSYEQYF. DNA for the CDR3: TGTGCCAGAAGCTGGCGTGGGCTACACTCCTACGAGCAGTACTTC.